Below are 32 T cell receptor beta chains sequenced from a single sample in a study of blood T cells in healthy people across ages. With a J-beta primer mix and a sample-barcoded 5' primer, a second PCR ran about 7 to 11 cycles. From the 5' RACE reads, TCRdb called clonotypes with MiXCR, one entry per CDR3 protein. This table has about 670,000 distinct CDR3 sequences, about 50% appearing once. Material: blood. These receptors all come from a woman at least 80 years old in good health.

CDR3 in amino acids: CASSDWTGQETQYF. CDR3 nucleotide sequence: TGTGCCAGCAGTGACTGGACAGGGCAAGAGACCCAGTACTTC. V is TRBV6-6 and J is TRBJ2-5; 8 nucleotides match TRBD1. The CDR3 covers 14 residues. Per germline, CDR1 MNHNY and CDR2 SVGAGI (reference sequence). V shed 5 bases, J shed 2 bases, and the junction held 4 bases outside the gene matches.

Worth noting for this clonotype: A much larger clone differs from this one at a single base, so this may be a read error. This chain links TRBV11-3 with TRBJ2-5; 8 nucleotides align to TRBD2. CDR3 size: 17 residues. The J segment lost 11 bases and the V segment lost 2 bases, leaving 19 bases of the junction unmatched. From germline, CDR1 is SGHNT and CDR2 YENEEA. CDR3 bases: TGTGCCAGCAGCTTATCCCGTAGTAGCGGGATCGACAATGAGCAGTACTTC. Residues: CASSLSRSSGIDNEQYF.

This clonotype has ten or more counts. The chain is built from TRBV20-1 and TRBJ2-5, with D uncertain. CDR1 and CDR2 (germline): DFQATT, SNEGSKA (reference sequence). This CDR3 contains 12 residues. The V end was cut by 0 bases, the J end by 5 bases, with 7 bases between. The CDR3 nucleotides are TGCAGTGCTAGAGATGCTAGGGAGACCCAGTACTTC. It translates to CSARDARETQYF.

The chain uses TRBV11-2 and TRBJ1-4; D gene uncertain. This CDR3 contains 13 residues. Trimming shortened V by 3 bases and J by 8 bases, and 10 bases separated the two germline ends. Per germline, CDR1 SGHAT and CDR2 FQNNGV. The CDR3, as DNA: TGTGCCAGCAGCTTGGGTATGCGCGAAAAACTGTTTTTT. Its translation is CASSLGMREKLFF.

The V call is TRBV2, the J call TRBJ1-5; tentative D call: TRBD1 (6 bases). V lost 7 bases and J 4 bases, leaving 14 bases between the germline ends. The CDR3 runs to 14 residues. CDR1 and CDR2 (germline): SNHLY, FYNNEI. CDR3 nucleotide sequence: TGTGCCAGCAAGGGGGGCGTCGCAAATCAGCCCCAGCATTTT. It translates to CASKGGVANQPQHF.

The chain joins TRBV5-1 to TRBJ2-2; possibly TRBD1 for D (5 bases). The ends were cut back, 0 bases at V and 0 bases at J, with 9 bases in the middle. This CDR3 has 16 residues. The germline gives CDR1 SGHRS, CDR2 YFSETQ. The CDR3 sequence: CASSLAQGTNTGELFF. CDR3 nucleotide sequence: TGCGCCAGCAGCTTGGCCCAGGGAACGAACACCGGGGAGCTGTTTTTT.

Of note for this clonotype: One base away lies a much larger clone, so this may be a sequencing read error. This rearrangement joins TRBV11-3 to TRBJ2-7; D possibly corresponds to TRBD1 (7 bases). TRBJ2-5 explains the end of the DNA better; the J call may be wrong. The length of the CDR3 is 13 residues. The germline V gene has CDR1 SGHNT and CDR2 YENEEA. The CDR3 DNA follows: TGTGCCAGCAGCCTCGCAGGGGGGAAGACCCAGTACTTC. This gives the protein CASSLAGGKTQYF.

The CDR3 reads CASSSGTGSSYEQYF. CDR3 nucleotides: TGTGCCAGCAGTTCCGGGACAGGGAGCTCCTACGAGCAGTACTTC. The chain uses TRBV12-3 or TRBV12-4 and TRBJ2-7, with TRBD1 matching over 9 bases. The CDR3 is made up of 15 amino acids. Trimming removed 4 bases from V and 0 bases from J; junction bases left unmatched: 4.

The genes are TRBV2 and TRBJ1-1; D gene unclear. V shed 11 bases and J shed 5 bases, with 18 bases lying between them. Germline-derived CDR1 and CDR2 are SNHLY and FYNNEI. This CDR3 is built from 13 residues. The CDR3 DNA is TGTGCCTGTCGGGATCACCTGGTTACTGAAGCTTTCTTT. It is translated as CACRDHLVTEAFF.

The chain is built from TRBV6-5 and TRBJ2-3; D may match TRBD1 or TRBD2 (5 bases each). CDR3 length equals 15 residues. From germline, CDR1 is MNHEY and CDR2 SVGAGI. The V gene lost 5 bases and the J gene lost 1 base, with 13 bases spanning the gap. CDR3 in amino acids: CASSPQGDGTDTQYF. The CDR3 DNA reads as TGTGCCAGCAGTCCGCAGGGAGACGGCACAGATACGCAGTATTTT.

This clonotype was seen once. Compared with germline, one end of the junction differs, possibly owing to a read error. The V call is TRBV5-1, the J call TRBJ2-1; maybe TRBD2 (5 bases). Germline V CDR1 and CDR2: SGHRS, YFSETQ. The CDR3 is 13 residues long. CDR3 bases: TGCGCCAGCATCTTGGGAGCTTCCAATGAGCAGTTCTTC. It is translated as CASILGASNEQFF.

In nucleotides, the CDR3 is TGCAGTGCTCCGACAGACCGCTACACTGAAGCTTTCTTT. Its translation is CSAPTDRYTEAFF. The gene calls are TRBV20-1 and TRBJ1-1, with D possibly matching TRBD1 (5 bases). The V gene lost 5 bases and the J gene lost 3 bases, with 13 bases spanning the gap. Germline V gene lookup returns CDR1 DFQATT and CDR2 SNEGSKA (reference sequence). The CDR3 contains 13 residues.

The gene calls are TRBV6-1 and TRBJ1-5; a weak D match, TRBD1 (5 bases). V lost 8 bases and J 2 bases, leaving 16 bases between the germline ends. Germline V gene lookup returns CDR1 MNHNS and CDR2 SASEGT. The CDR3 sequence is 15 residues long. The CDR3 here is CASVEGGTRNQPQHF. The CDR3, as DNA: TGTGCCAGCGTCGAAGGAGGGACGCGCAATCAGCCCCAGCATTTT.

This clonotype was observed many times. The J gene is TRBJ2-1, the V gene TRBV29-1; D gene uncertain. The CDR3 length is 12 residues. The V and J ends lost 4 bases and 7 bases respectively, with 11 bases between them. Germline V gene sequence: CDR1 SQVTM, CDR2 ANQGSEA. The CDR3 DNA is TGCAGCGTTGTGACCCCAATTAATGAGCAGTTCTTC. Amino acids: CSVVTPINEQFF.

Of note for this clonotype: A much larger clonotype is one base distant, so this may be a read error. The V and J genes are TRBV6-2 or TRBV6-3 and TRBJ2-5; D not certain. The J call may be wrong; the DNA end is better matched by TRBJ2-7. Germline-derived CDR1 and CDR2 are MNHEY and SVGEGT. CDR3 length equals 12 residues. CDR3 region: CASTGPNDEQYF. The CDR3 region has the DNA TGTGCCAGCACCGGACCTAACGACGAGCAGTACTTC.

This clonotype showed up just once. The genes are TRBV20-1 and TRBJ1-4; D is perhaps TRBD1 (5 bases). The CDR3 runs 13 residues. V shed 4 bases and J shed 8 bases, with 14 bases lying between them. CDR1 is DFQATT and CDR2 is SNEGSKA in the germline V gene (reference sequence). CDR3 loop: CSATWRDGEKLFF. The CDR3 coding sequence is TGCAGTGCTACCTGGAGGGACGGGGAAAAACTGTTTTTT.

This chain's CDR3 is CASSPPTGRVEETQYF. CDR3 nucleotide sequence: TGTGCCAGCAGCCCCCCGACAGGGCGAGTTGAAGAGACCCAGTACTTC. The V gene is TRBV7-7, the J gene TRBJ2-5, with 7 bases that match TRBD1. Germline V gene lookup returns CDR1 SSHAT and CDR2 FNYEAQ (reference sequence). J was trimmed by 3 bases and V by 5 bases; bases with no gene match: 12. This CDR3 region has 16 residues.

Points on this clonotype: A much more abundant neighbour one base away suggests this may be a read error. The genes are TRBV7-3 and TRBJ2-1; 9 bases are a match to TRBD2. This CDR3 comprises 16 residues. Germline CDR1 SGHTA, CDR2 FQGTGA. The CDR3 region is CTSSFSAGGYHNEQFF. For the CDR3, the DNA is TGTACCAGCAGCTTCTCAGCGGGGGGCTACCACAATGAGCAGTTCTTC.

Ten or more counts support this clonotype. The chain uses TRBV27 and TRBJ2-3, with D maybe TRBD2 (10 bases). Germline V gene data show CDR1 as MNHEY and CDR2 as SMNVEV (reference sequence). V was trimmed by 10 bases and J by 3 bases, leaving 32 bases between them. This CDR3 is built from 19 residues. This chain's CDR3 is CATPGQGSSTSGKTDTQYF. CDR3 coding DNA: TGTGCCACCCCGGGACAGGGAAGTTCAACTAGCGGGAAGACAGATACGCAGTATTTT.

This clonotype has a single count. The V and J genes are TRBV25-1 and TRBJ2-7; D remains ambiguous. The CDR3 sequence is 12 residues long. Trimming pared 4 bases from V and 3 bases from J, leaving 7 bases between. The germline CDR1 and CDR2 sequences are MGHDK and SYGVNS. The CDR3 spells CASSARFYEQYF. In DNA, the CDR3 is TGTGCCAGCAGTGCCAGATTCTACGAGCAGTACTTC.

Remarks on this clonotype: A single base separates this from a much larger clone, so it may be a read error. The CDR3 protein is CATSRRTGSADTQYF. For the CDR3, the DNA is TGTGCCACCTCACGAAGGACAGGGAGCGCAGATACGCAGTATTTT. V and J are TRBV12-3 or TRBV12-4 and TRBJ2-3; 8 nucleotides agree with TRBD1. The CDR3 is made up of 15 amino acids. J gave up 4 bases and V 10 bases, and 13 bases lay outside the gene matches.

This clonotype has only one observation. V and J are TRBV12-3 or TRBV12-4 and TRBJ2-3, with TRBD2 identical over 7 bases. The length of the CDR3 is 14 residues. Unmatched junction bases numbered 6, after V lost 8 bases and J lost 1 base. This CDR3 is CASALARGTDTQYF. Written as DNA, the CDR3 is TGTGCCAGCGCACTAGCGCGGGGCACAGATACGCAGTATTTT.

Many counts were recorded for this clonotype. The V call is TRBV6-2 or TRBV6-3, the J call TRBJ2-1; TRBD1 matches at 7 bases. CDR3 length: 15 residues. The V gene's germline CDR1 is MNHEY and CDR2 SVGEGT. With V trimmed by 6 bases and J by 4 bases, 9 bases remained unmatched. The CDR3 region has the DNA TGTGCCAGCAGACATAGGGGGCCATCATACAATGAGCAGTTCTTC. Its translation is CASRHRGPSYNEQFF.

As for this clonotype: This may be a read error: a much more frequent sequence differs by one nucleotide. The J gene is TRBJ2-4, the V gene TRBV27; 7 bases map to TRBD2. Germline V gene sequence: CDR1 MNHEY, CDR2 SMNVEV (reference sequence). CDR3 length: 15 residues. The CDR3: CASRGGKGPGNVQYF. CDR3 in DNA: TGTGCCAGCAGGGGGGGGAAAGGGCCAGGAAACGTTCAGTACTTC.

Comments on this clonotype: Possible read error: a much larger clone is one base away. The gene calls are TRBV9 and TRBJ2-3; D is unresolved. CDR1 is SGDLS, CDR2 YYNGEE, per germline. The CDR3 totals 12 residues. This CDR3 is CANSVSSDTQYF. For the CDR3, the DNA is TGTGCCAACAGCGTTTCCTCCGATACGCAGTATTTT.

Written as DNA, the CDR3 is TGTGCCAGCAGTTTTGGACCGCGGTCAACCCAGCCCCAGCATTTT. This codes for CASSFGPRSTQPQHF. The J gene is TRBJ1-5, the V gene TRBV12-3 or TRBV12-4; the D is unclear. Trimming removed 3 bases from V and 7 bases from J, with 16 bases in between. This CDR3 has 15 amino acids.

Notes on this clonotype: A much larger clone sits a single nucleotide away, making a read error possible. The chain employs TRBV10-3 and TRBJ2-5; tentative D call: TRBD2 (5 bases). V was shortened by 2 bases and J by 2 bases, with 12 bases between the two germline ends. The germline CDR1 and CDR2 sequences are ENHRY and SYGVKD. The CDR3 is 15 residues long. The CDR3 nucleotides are TGTGCCATCAGTGAGCCCCCAAGCGGACAAGAGACCCAGTACTTC. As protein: CAISEPPSGQETQYF.

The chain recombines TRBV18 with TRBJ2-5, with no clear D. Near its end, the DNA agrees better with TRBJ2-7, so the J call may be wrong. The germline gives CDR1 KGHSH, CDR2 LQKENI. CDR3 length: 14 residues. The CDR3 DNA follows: TGTGCCAGCTCACTAGGGAAAGGCTTTTACGAGCAGTACTTC. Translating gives CASSLGKGFYEQYF.

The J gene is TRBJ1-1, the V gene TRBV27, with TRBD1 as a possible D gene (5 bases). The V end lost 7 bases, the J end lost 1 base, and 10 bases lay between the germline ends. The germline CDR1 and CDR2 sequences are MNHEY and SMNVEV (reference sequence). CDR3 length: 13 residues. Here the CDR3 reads CASKRQPNTEAFF. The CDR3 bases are TGTGCCAGCAAACGACAGCCGAACACTGAAGCTTTCTTT.

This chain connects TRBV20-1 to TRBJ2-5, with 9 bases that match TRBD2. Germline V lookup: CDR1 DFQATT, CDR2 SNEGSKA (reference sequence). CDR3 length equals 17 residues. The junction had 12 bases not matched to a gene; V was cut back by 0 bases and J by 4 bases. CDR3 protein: CSARDGGSGSLSETQYF. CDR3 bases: TGCAGTGCTAGAGATGGGGGTAGCGGGAGTTTGTCAGAGACCCAGTACTTC.

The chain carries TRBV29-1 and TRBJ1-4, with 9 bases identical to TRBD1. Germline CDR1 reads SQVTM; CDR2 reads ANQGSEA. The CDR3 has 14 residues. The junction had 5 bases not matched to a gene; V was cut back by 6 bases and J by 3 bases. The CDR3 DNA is TGCAGCGTCGCAAGACAGGGGGCTAATGAAAAACTGTTTTTT. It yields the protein CSVARQGANEKLFF. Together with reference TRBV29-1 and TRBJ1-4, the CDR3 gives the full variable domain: SAVISQKPSRDICQRGTSLTIQCQVDSQVTMMFWYRQQPGQSLTLIATANQGSEATYESGFVIDKFPISRPNLTFSTLTVSNMSPEDSSIYLCSVARQGANEKLFFGSGTQLSVL.

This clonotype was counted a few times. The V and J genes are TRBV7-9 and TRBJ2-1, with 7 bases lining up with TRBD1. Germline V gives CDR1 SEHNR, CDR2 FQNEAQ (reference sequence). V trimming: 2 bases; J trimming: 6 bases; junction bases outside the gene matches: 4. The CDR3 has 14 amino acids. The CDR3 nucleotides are TGTGCCAGCAGCTTATGGACAGGAACCAATGAGCAGTTCTTC. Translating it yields CASSLWTGTNEQFF.